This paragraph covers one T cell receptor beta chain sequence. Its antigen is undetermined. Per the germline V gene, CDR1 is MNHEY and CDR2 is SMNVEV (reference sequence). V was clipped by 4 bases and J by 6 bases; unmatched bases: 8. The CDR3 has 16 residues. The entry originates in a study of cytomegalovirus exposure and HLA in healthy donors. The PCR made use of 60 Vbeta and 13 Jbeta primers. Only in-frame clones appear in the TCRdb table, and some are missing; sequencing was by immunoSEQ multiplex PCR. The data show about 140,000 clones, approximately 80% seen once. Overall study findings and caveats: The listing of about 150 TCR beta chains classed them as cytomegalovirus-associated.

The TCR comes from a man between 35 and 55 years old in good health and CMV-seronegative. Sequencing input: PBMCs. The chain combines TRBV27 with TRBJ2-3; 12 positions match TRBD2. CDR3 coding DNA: TGTGCCAGCAGTTCTGGACTAGCGGGACCTCCGGATACGCAGTATTTT. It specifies CASSSGLAGPPDTQYF.